The next 4 T cell receptor beta chains were all read from a single sample in a study of blood T cell repertoires in COVID-19. Sequenced by immunoSEQ multiplex PCR; TCRdb stores in-frame clones only, minus some. The table records a few hundred thousand clones, 80% to 90% of them present only once. The specimen was PBMCs or T cells enriched from blood (not recorded which). The receptor set was obtained from a woman in her twenties or thirties who had recovered from COVID-19.

The V call is TRBV28, the J call TRBJ2-7; D gene unclear. This CDR3 contains 13 residues. Trimming shortened V by 3 bases and J by 0 bases, and 6 bases separated the two germline ends. CDR1 and CDR2 from the germline V gene are MDHEN and SYDVKM. In DNA form, the CDR3 reads TGTGCCAGCAGTTTCACCAGCTCCTACGAGCAGTACTTC. Residues: CASSFTSSYEQYF.

This chain links TRBV28 with TRBJ1-1, with D maybe TRBD1 (5 bases). V lost 6 bases and J 2 bases, leaving 13 bases between the germline ends. CDR3 length: 14 residues. CDR1 MDHEN and CDR2 SYDVKM come from the germline V gene. The CDR3 DNA sequence: TGTGCCAGCAGCGCCCGGGACTTCAACACTGAAGCTTTCTTT. Translation gives CASSARDFNTEAFF.

This clone was found once. The gene calls are TRBV9 and TRBJ2-7; TRBD2 aligns across 8 bases. The CDR3 sequence is 15 residues long. CDR1 and CDR2 (germline): SGDLS, YYNGEE. The junction had 4 bases not matched to a gene; V was cut back by 0 bases and J by 2 bases. Here the CDR3 reads CASSVAGGPTYEQYF. The DNA for the CDR3 is TGTGCCAGCAGCGTAGCGGGAGGGCCCACCTACGAGCAGTACTTC.

The rearrangement uses TRBV29-1 and TRBJ1-1, with 7 bases matching TRBD1. V shed 7 bases, J shed 0 bases, and the junction held 11 bases outside the gene matches. Germline-derived CDR1 and CDR2 are SQVTM and ANQGSEA. The CDR3 spans 15 residues. CDR3 residues: CSARSGTDMNTEAFF. The CDR3 bases are TGCAGCGCACGATCCGGGACAGACATGAACACTGAAGCTTTCTTT.